This T cell receptor beta chain was identified during a study of CD8+CD57+ T cells in acquired aplastic anemia. Study-wide context: DNA per sorted CD4+ or CD8+ sample ranged roughly 0.19 to 30 ug, averaging about 3 ug. Average CD4+ read depth in healthy donors was around 10 million reads. Broader study findings: For CD8+ Simpson's diversity, patients and controls showed no significant difference. Patients and controls were found to share more than 25 CD8+ CDR3 sequences.

Both TCR beta VDJ combination and CDR3 sequence profiling were carried out. Genomic DNA was the template for this profiling. TCRdb recomputed calls from the reads with MiXCR, one row per CDR3 protein. The data contain 400,000 to 450,000 distinct CDR3 sequences, 60% to 80% of them singletons. Comments on this clonotype: Its cognate antigen is unknown.

This CDR3 comprises 15 residues. V was clipped by 5 bases and J by 0 bases; unmatched bases: 6. Germline CDR1 is SQVTM and CDR2 is ANQGSEA. This sequence joins TRBV29-1 and TRBJ2-2, with TRBD1 identical over 7 bases. The source material was sorted CD4+, CD8+, or CD8+CD57+ T cells (not recorded which) from PBMCs. The clonotype originates from a human donor in good health, serving as a control. In DNA, the CDR3 is TGCAGCGTTTACGTGGGACAGACGAACACCGGGGAGCTGTTTTTT. It codes for CSVYVGQTNTGELFF.